What follows are 9 T cell receptor beta chains derived from one specimen sequenced in a study of blood T cell repertoires in COVID-19. Using immunoSEQ multiplex PCR, the repertoire was profiled, and TCRdb retains in-frame clones only, with some absent. The sample shows more than 200,000 clones, 70% to 90% of them seen only once. The sequencing sample was made of peripheral blood. Receptor source: a man in his late teens or twenties with active or convalescent COVID-19.

The chain recombines TRBV5-1 with TRBJ2-3; TRBD2 matches at 12 bases. This CDR3 contains 17 residues. J lost 4 bases, V lost 0 bases, and 6 bases had no gene match. Germline lookup yields CDR1 SGHRS and CDR2 YFSETQ. The CDR3 coding sequence is TGCGCCAGCAGCTTGGGTCAGCTAGCGGGAGGGCCAGATACGCAGTATTTT. Its translation is CASSLGQLAGGPDTQYF.

J is TRBJ1-6 and V is TRBV7-3, with a possible D match to TRBD1 (6 bases). The CDR3 runs to 15 residues. V was pared by 5 bases and J by 7 bases, with 15 bases between. Looked up from germline, CDR1 is SGHTA and CDR2 is FQGTGA. DNA of the CDR3: TGTGCCAGCAGCGTACAGGGTACGGGGAATTCACCCCTCCACTTT. This encodes CASSVQGTGNSPLHF.

J is TRBJ1-2 and V is TRBV19; possibly TRBD1 for D (6 bases). This CDR3 has 14 amino acids. Deletions cut 0 bases from V and 6 bases from J, with 11 bases between. Germline CDR1 LNHDA, CDR2 SQIVND (reference sequence). The CDR3 nucleotides read TGTGCCAGTAGTATAGAGGCAGGGGAGCATGGCTACACCTTC. Protein: CASSIEAGEHGYTF.

The chain recombines TRBV19 with TRBJ2-7; D gene ambiguous. Germline V gene sequence: CDR1 LNHDA, CDR2 SQIVND (reference sequence). V lost 3 bases and J 3 bases, leaving 9 bases between the germline ends. This CDR3 is 13 amino acids long. This CDR3 reads CASSIGSYYEQYF. The CDR3 DNA follows: TGTGCCAGTAGTATCGGGTCATACTACGAGCAGTACTTC.

J is TRBJ2-1 and V is TRBV2; TRBD2 agrees at 11 bases. The CDR3 is 14 amino acids. From germline, CDR1 is SNHLY and CDR2 FYNNEI. The V segment lost 6 bases and the J segment 9 bases; nucleotides outside the gene matches: 7. The CDR3: CASSQTSGAGEQFF. The CDR3 coding sequence is TGTGCCAGCAGCCAGACTAGCGGGGCGGGTGAGCAGTTCTTC.

The chain has TRBV7-2 and TRBJ2-1; 11 nucleotides agree with TRBD1. Trimming at V came to 1 base and at J to 7 bases, leaving 6 bases not matched to a gene. This CDR3 comprises 16 residues. From germline, CDR1 is SGHTA and CDR2 FQGNSA. CDR3 sequence: CASSLGTGGVKNEQFF. The DNA of the CDR3 is TGTGCCAGCAGCTTAGGGACAGGGGGCGTAAAAAATGAGCAGTTCTTC.

V and J are TRBV27 and TRBJ2-1, with TRBD1 identical over 8 bases. The J segment lost 12 bases and the V segment lost 5 bases, leaving 12 bases of the junction unmatched. Germline CDR1 MNHEY, CDR2 SMNVEV (reference sequence). The CDR3 is 14 amino acids. This CDR3 reads CASSLDREIFGQFF. The CDR3 bases are TGTGCCAGCAGTCTGGACAGGGAAATATTCGGGCAGTTCTTC.

The chain combines TRBV7-9 with TRBJ1-1, with D tentatively TRBD1 (5 bases). This CDR3 comprises 15 residues. The V gene lost 3 bases and the J gene lost 0 bases, with 11 bases spanning the gap. CDR1 and CDR2 from the germline V gene are SEHNR and FQNEAQ (reference sequence). This CDR3 reads CASSLGPGLNTEAFF. The CDR3 DNA sequence: TGTGCCAGCAGCTTGGGGCCAGGGTTGAACACTGAAGCTTTCTTT.

This sequence joins TRBV7-9 and TRBJ1-1; weak D call: TRBD1 (5 bases). Germline CDR1 is SEHNR and CDR2 is FQNEAQ (reference sequence). Trimming removed 4 bases at V and 4 bases at J, with 16 bases between. This CDR3 has 15 amino acids. CDR3 nucleotide sequence: TGTGCCAGCAGCTCCCCCCGGGGGGTGGTCACTGAAGCTTTCTTT. This translates into CASSSPRGVVTEAFF.